The next 5 T cell receptor beta chains were all read from a single sample in a study of cytomegalovirus exposure and HLA in healthy donors. Generated by immunoSEQ multiplex PCR, the TCRdb table keeps only in-frame clones and is missing some. Of more than 55,000 clones listed, approximately 96% are singletons. Material for sequencing was PBMCs. The receptors were sampled from a man aged 18 to 29 in good health and CMV-seronegative.

V usage is TRBV6-5 and J usage is TRBJ2-5; a weak D match, TRBD2 (6 bases). Germline lookup yields CDR1 MNHEY and CDR2 SVGAGI. CDR3 size: 15 residues. Trimming pared 5 bases from V and 5 bases from J, leaving 18 bases between. CDR3 in amino acids: CASSPFWGSGETQYF. CDR3 nucleotides: TGTGCCAGCAGTCCGTTTTGGGGGAGCGGGGAGACCCAGTACTTC.

The J gene is TRBJ2-3, the V gene TRBV7-2, with D hard to call. Germline CDR1 reads SGHTA; CDR2 reads FQGNSA. CDR3 length: 13 amino acids. Trimming pared 0 bases from V and 6 bases from J, leaving 7 bases between. The CDR3 coding sequence is TGTGCCAGCAGCTTAGCGGAGACCGATACGCAGTATTTT. Amino acid sequence: CASSLAETDTQYF.

The rearrangement joins TRBV30 to TRBJ2-7; D gene ambiguous. V lost 6 bases and J lost 2, with 14 bases in between. Germline V gene data show CDR1 as GTSNPN and CDR2 as SVGIG (reference sequence). The length of the CDR3 is 13 residues. The CDR3 bases are TGTGCCTGCGACTCCCCGCGTGCCTACGAGCAGTACTTC. Translation gives CACDSPRAYEQYF.

Only one count was recorded for this clone. The chain employs TRBV11-2 and TRBJ2-7; perhaps TRBD2 as D (6 bases). This CDR3 has 14 residues. CDR1 and CDR2 (germline): SGHAT, FQNNGV. Trimming took 1 base from V and 7 from J, leaving 14 bases between them. CDR3 sequence (DNA): TGTGCCAGCAGCTTAGGCCGAGCGGGTTGGGAGCAGTACTTC. It specifies CASSLGRAGWEQYF. Using reference TRBV11-2 and TRBJ2-7 for the parts outside the CDR3, the full variable domain is EAGVAQSPRYKIIEKRQSVAFWCNPISGHATLYWYQQILGQGPKLLIQFQNNGVVDDSQLPKDRFSAERLKGVDSTLKIQPAKLEDSAVYLCASSLGRAGWEQYFGPGTRLTVT.

The gene calls are TRBV28 and TRBJ1-5; TRBD1 is a possible D gene (6 bases). V gave up 4 bases and J gave up 12 bases, with 13 bases separating them. In germline, CDR1 is MDHEN, CDR2 SYDVKM. This CDR3 has 12 amino acids. The DNA for the CDR3 is TGTGCCAGCAGTTCGGACAGAACTCTCCAGCATTTT. The encoded protein is CASSSDRTLQHF.